This T cell receptor beta chain was recovered during a study of regulatory T cells in long-lasting Graves disease. The time point: newly diagnosed GD, antithyroid drugs for less than 3 months. There was RNA extracted from PBMCs, and the TCR library was made from it. HTBI primers from iRepertoire and Arm-PCR of CDR3 regions yielded the TCR beta libraries. TCRdb recomputed calls from the multiplex PCR reads with MiXCR, one row per CDR3 protein. Altogether under 500,000 distinct CDR3 sequences are present, about a sixth being singletons, with the ten largest covering around 10%. Germline trimming cut 4 bases from V and 0 bases from J; bases unmatched to any gene: 12. Germline V gives CDR1 LNHNV, CDR2 YYDKDF (reference sequence). The CDR3 length is 17 residues. This clonotype has at least ten counts. These same data were also listed under a study on T cells in Graves' hyperthyroidism and ophthalmopathy.

The V and J genes are TRBV15 and TRBJ2-7; 7 nucleotides line up with TRBD2. Source: peripheral blood mononuclear cells (PBMCs), taken at new diagnosis, from a patient treated with antithyroid drugs. The TCR comes from a woman aged 25 to 39 with Graves disease. The CDR3: CATSNAGAPPISYEQYF. Written as DNA, the CDR3 is TGTGCCACCAGCAATGCGGGAGCCCCACCGATCTCCTACGAGCAGTACTTC.